The entry below describes one TCR beta chain. Its binding antigen is unknown. The sample holds no much larger clone one base away, and base qualities are not on file. The source of the sample is a study of shared clonotypes between healthy human individuals (dated by TCRdb to 2019 to 2021). Some background on the complete study: The cohort comprised a couple of women and a few men aged 18 to 49 years. For each donor, CD4 naive and CD4 memory were each run on three plates, CD8 naive on two plates, and CD8 memory on one plate. Libraries were prepared and TCR repertoires were sequenced by different laboratories using diverse techniques, in order to increase sequencing depth and limit assay-specific biases. Per donor, leukapheresis produced somewhere between about 0.9 and 10 billion PBMCs. The study deeply sequenced blood TCR repertoires of five healthy adults to estimate repertoire size and the extent of clonotype sharing between individuals. General findings and caveats noted by the study authors: About 4.5% of naive CD4, 3% to 3.5% of naive CD8, about 2.5% of memory CD4, and roughly 0.4% of memory CD8 clonotypes were shared across several donors. Larger estimated clonotype richness was generally found for naive subsets than for memory subsets. Based on pairwise subsampling, the degree of clonotype sharing among donors was expected to be affected by sequencing depth. Incomplete sequencing was indicated by rarefaction of sorted-subset datasets, despite the large sequencing depth. Because the study included only a small number of donors, the genetic and exposure-history diversity represented was limited. Compared with non-shared clonotypes, the clonotypes found in all four sorted-subset donors had higher generation probabilities. Only blood was sampled, and tissue TCR repertoires likely differ from those in blood.

TCR CDR3 regions were amplified from genomic DNA by multiplex PCR using the deep immunoSEQ assay. For each cell subset, the extracted genomic DNA was distributed evenly across all wells of several immunoSEQ 96-well plates, and each plate served as one replicate. For sorted subsets, roughly 200 ng genomic DNA, equal to 30,000 or so T cell genomes, was loaded into each replicate PCR. Purified libraries were measured with a Qubit 3.0 fluorometer, size-checked on a Bioanalyzer 2100, and measured again with the KAPA Library Quantification kit. Each immunoSEQ 96-well plate was sequenced on its own single-read 150-cycle Illumina NextSeq 550 flow cell. The published analysis was carried out like this. Because the immunoSEQ output held only junctional sequences and lacked quality scores, the filtering could not match the filtering applied to full-length reads. Sequences were annotated with PyIR, a Python wrapper for IgBLAST v1.9, using IMGT germline references to assign V/J genes and CDR3. Any read was removed if the V/J assignment was weak (E-value above 1e-6), the CDR3 was missing, or the read contained stop codons, out-of-frame junctions, or ambiguous translated residues. V3J clonotypes were defined by identical inferred V gene, J gene, and CDR3 amino acid sequence. The percentage overlap between two repertoires was calculated by dividing the number of shared unique clonotypes by the size of the smaller repertoire. Richness of each repertoire was evaluated using RTK rarefaction, the Chao1 estimator, and Recon v2.1 estimates of unobserved clonotypes. Generation probabilities for all TCRbeta clonotypes obtained by the gDNA method from several donors were computed using OLGA. Held by TCRdb, this immuneACCESS table contains in-frame sequences only and omits some clones. Under half of the omission traces to an unresolved V gene where checked; the cause of the rest is unknown. The DNA gave D and trimming, while V, J and clone size come from that table. The sample table contains roughly 2.2 million clones; only one count was recorded for just under 95% of them. The ten largest clones represent approximately 0.4% of the sample.

Inclusive of the bounding cysteine and phenylalanine, the CDR3 is 14 residues long. The only DNA kept is the CDR3, 42 bases in frame from the first base. A distance of 13 bases separates the germline ends of V and J, which lose 5 bases and 6 bases respectively. CDR1 MNHEY and CDR2 SVGAGI were looked up in the germline V gene. Donors were healthy HIV-negative adults with no recently reported acute infections or vaccinations. Only Caucasian adults living in Nashville, Tennessee, USA were represented among the donors. Magnetic negative selection was used to enrich CD4+ T cells, after which naive cells were positively selected on CD45RA and the negative fraction became the memory subset. After blood collection by leukapheresis, PBMCs were isolated using Ficoll-Histopaque density gradient centrifugation and then cryopreserved in the vapor phase of liquid nitrogen. Analytical flow cytometry was used to check the purity and quantity of every magnetically sorted T cell population. From each sorted fraction, genomic DNA was isolated and quantified by UV absorbance on a Nanodrop 2000c.

The source is a man aged 18 to 30 in good health. Some clones in this sample may be carry-over from other donors' samples. Specimen: naive CD4+ T cells from PBMCs. This specimen's cell subset or site label, per the study, means: CD45RA+ positively selected. The chain is made from TRBV6-5 and TRBJ2-2; the D segment cannot be called with confidence. CDR3 loop: CASSPDNEAGELFF. The DNA reads as follows: TGTGCCAGCAGTCCCGACAACGAAGCCGGGGAGCTGTTTTTT.